What follows are 29 T cell receptor beta chains derived from one specimen sequenced in a study of cytomegalovirus exposure and HLA in healthy donors. The primer mix had 60 Vbeta and 13 Jbeta primers. Generated by immunoSEQ multiplex PCR, the TCRdb table keeps only in-frame clones and is missing some. The sample lists around 200,000 clones; roughly 85% were seen once. The specimen was PBMCs. The receptors originated from a woman younger than 45 in good health and CMV-seropositive.

The chain carries TRBV10-3 and TRBJ2-3; TRBD1 matches at 8 bases. This CDR3 is 13 amino acids long. Germline V gene data show CDR1 as ENHRY and CDR2 as SYGVKD. The trim removed 8 bases at V and 4 bases at J, leaving 5 bases unmatched. Here the CDR3 reads CAILDRVADTQYF. Here the CDR3 DNA reads TGTGCCATCCTGGACAGGGTTGCAGATACGCAGTATTTT.

V usage is TRBV7-7 and J usage is TRBJ2-3; D possibly corresponds to TRBD2 (6 bases). This CDR3 is 15 amino acids long. V was cut by 5 bases and J by 0 bases, with 12 bases left in between. Germline CDR1 reads SSHAT; CDR2 reads FNYEAQ (reference sequence). The CDR3 bases are TGTGCCAGCAGCCGGGACTTCCGTAGCACAGATACGCAGTATTTT. It specifies CASSRDFRSTDTQYF.

The chain is built from TRBV29-1 and TRBJ1-2; 10 bases align to TRBD1. Germline CDR1 SQVTM, CDR2 ANQGSEA. The junction had 4 bases not matched to a gene; V was cut back by 2 bases and J by 4 bases. There are 14 residues in the CDR3. CDR3 protein: CSVERQGAVYGYTF. The CDR3 DNA reads as TGCAGCGTTGAAAGACAGGGGGCCGTCTATGGCTACACCTTC. Using reference TRBV29-1 and TRBJ1-2 for the parts outside the CDR3, the full variable domain is SAVISQKPSRDICQRGTSLTIQCQVDSQVTMMFWYRQQPGQSLTLIATANQGSEATYESGFVIDKFPISRPNLTFSTLTVSNMSPEDSSIYLCSVERQGAVYGYTFGSGTRLTVV.

This chain uses TRBV27 with TRBJ2-1, with 12 nucleotides matching TRBD2. The CDR3 contains 17 residues. Unmatched junction bases numbered 6, after V lost 5 bases and J lost 1 base. The germline gives CDR1 MNHEY, CDR2 SMNVEV (reference sequence). The CDR3 DNA sequence: TGTGCCAGCAGTGGACTAGCGGGAAAAGCTTCCTACAATGAGCAGTTCTTC. Translating it yields CASSGLAGKASYNEQFF.

J is TRBJ1-1 and V is TRBV5-1; D not certain. Trimming took 0 bases from V and 2 from J, leaving 8 bases between them. In germline, CDR1 is SGHRS, CDR2 YFSETQ. The CDR3 loop spans 14 amino acids. CDR3 sequence (DNA): TGCGCCAGCAGCTTGGCTCGGGGAAACACTGAAGCTTTCTTT. It codes for CASSLARGNTEAFF.

The chain uses TRBV5-1 and TRBJ2-7; TRBD1 aligns across 9 bases. Germline V lookup: CDR1 SGHRS, CDR2 YFSETQ. CDR3 length: 14 residues. The ends lost 3 bases at V and 3 bases at J; junction bases unmatched: 4. The CDR3 coding sequence is TGCGCCAGCAGCTCCGGGACAGGGCACTACGAGCAGTACTTC. This translates into CASSSGTGHYEQYF.

The chain combines TRBV25-1 with TRBJ2-2; D not certain. V lost 1 base, J lost 2 bases, and 17 bases lay in between. This CDR3 has 18 residues. CDR1 and CDR2 from the germline V gene are MGHDK and SYGVNS. DNA of the CDR3: TGTGCCAGCAGTGAATCGATGGTTGGCTTTTACAACACCGGGGAGCTGTTTTTT. As protein: CASSESMVGFYNTGELFF.

The V gene is TRBV9, the J gene TRBJ2-2, with 8 bases lining up with TRBD2. Trimming removed 0 bases from V and 5 bases from J; junction bases left unmatched: 9. There are 17 residues in the CDR3. Germline-derived CDR1 and CDR2 are SGDLS and YYNGEE. As DNA, the CDR3 is TGTGCCAGCAGCGTAGTTTACGGGGGGGCGGAAACCGGGGAGCTGTTTTTT. Translating gives CASSVVYGGAETGELFF.

This clone was recorded once. The CDR3 region has the DNA TGTGCCAGCAGTCGGGTCGGGGAGACCCAGTACTTC. It translates to CASSRVGETQYF. V gene TRBV28 combines with J gene TRBJ2-5; D unresolved. In germline, CDR1 is MDHEN, CDR2 SYDVKM. CDR3 length: 12 residues. The V end lost 5 bases, the J end lost 5 bases, and 9 bases lay between the germline ends.

The rearrangement links TRBV11-2 to TRBJ1-2; TRBD1 agrees at 7 bases. The J segment lost 2 bases and the V segment lost 5 bases, leaving 14 bases of the junction unmatched. The CDR3 runs 17 residues. Germline loops: CDR1 SGHAT, CDR2 FQNNGV. As DNA, the CDR3 is TGTGCCAGCAGCCCTATTCCACCGGGACAGAAGAACTATGGCTACACCTTC. It codes for CASSPIPPGQKNYGYTF.

This clone was seen just once. The DNA of the CDR3 is TGCGCCAGCAGCCGTCCCGGAACAGGGCATCCTGAAGCTTTCTTT. Amino acids: CASSRPGTGHPEAFF. The rearrangement joins TRBV4-1 to TRBJ1-1; possible D gene TRBD1, 6 bases. Trimming cost V 4 bases and J 6 bases, with 18 bases left between them. From germline, CDR1 is MGHRA and CDR2 YSYEKL. CDR3 length: 15 residues.

The V call is TRBV6-1, the J call TRBJ2-1; TRBD1 aligns across 7 bases. V gave up 6 bases and J gave up 4 bases; unmatched junction bases: 6. The CDR3 length is 14 residues. Looked up from germline, CDR1 is MNHNS and CDR2 is SASEGT. CDR3 region: CASSATGIYNEQFF. In DNA, the CDR3 is TGTGCCAGCAGCGCGACAGGGATATACAATGAGCAGTTCTTC.

The chain couples TRBV5-1 to TRBJ2-1; 11 bases agree with TRBD2. Germline loops: CDR1 SGHRS, CDR2 YFSETQ. This CDR3 contains 16 residues. The V and J ends lost 5 bases and 4 bases, in that order; junction bases with no gene match: 8. CDR3 residues: CASRHLLAGDYNEQFF. CDR3 nucleotide sequence: TGCGCCAGCAGGCATCTACTAGCGGGGGATTACAATGAGCAGTTCTTC.

Relative to its sample, this clone is medium-sized. CDR3 bases: TGTGCCAGCAGCGTGACTACAGGGTCGCAGTACCAAGAGACCCAGTACTTC. Residues: CASSVTTGSQYQETQYF. The rearrangement joins TRBV11-3 to TRBJ2-5, with D possibly TRBD1 on 6 matching bases. The CDR3 runs to 17 residues. Germline V CDR1 and CDR2: SGHNT, YENEEA. Between the trimmed V and J ends, which lost 5 bases and 0 bases, there was a span of 19 bases.

The chain has TRBV11-2 and TRBJ2-5; D is ambiguous. Trimming took off 5 bases at V and 3 bases at J, with 4 bases between the two ends. CDR3 length: 11 residues. From germline, CDR1 is SGHAT and CDR2 FQNNGV. CDR3 nucleotide sequence: TGTGCCAGCAGCCCAGAAGAGACCCAGTACTTC. This translates into CASSPEETQYF.

This chain uses TRBV2 with TRBJ2-1; D is perhaps TRBD2 (5 bases). The CDR3 extends over 18 amino acids. Germline values: CDR1 SNHLY, CDR2 FYNNEI. With 3 bases removed from V and 0 bases from J, the gap between germline ends came to 18 bases. CDR3 nucleotides: TGTGCCAGCAGTGAGTCATCGTTTTTGGGGAGCTCCTACAATGAGCAGTTCTTC. Translated, it gives CASSESSFLGSSYNEQFF.

V usage is TRBV4-3 and J usage is TRBJ2-5; possible D gene TRBD1, 5 bases. The CDR3 has 16 residues. The V and J ends lost 0 bases and 4 bases respectively, with 15 bases between them. The V gene's germline CDR1 is LGHNA and CDR2 YSLEER. The CDR3 region has the DNA TGCGCCAGCAGCCAAGAATCGGTTGGGGCACTAGAGACCCAGTACTTC. This encodes CASSQESVGALETQYF.

This chain uses TRBV5-6 with TRBJ2-5, with 9 bases that match TRBD1. The CDR3 has 16 amino acids. With V trimmed by 0 bases and J by 5 bases, 8 bases remained unmatched. CDR1 SGHDT and CDR2 YYEEEE come from the germline V gene. CDR3 loop: CASSLDAGQGWETQYF. The CDR3 coding sequence is TGTGCCAGCAGCTTGGATGCGGGACAGGGTTGGGAGACCCAGTACTTC.

This clone was detected only a few times. The chain recombines TRBV7-8 with TRBJ1-2, with 10 bases that match TRBD1. This CDR3 region has 17 residues. Germline V gene lookup returns CDR1 SGHVS and CDR2 FQNEAQ. V lost 5 bases and J lost 3; bases outside the gene matches: 12. CDR3 loop: CASSPPGQGTLHYGYTF. CDR3 sequence (DNA): TGTGCCAGCAGCCCCCCGGGACAGGGGACCCTACACTATGGCTACACCTTC.

This clone was detected a few times. The J gene is TRBJ1-1, the V gene TRBV5-6, with a possible D match to TRBD1 (6 bases). V lost 4 bases, J lost 4 bases, and 14 bases lay in between. Germline V CDR1 and CDR2: SGHDT, YYEEEE. The CDR3 contains 14 residues. DNA for the CDR3: TGTGCCAGCAGCACTTACAGGGTTAGCACTGAAGCTTTCTTT. It specifies CASSTYRVSTEAFF.

This chain uses TRBV5-6 with TRBJ2-5, with unresolved D. The DNA end is a closer match to TRBJ2-7, so the J assignment may be wrong. The CDR3 extends over 14 amino acids. Germline CDR1 reads SGHDT; CDR2 reads YYEEEE. The CDR3 region is CASSLDSYLYEQYF. CDR3 in DNA: TGTGCCAGCAGCTTGGACAGCTACCTCTACGAGCAGTACTTC.

This clone came up a few times. The chain has TRBV4-2 and TRBJ1-2; D gene unclear. Trimming pared 1 base from V and 1 base from J, leaving 13 bases between. Germline CDR1 reads LGHNA; CDR2 reads YNFKEQ. The length of the CDR3 is 16 residues. The CDR3 region has the DNA TGTGCCAGCAGCCAAGCTAAAGACACCTTTAACTATGGCTACACCTTC. This encodes CASSQAKDTFNYGYTF.

This clone was seen a single time. This chain joins TRBV7-8 and TRBJ2-2; TRBD2 aligns across 8 bases. Germline loops: CDR1 SGHVS, CDR2 FQNEAQ. Losses at the gene ends were 3 bases for V and 5 bases for J; bases not matched to a gene: 5. The CDR3 is 15 residues long. CDR3 loop: CASSFSGIGTGELFF. In DNA, the CDR3 is TGTGCCAGCAGCTTTAGCGGGATCGGGACCGGGGAGCTGTTTTTT.

This clone was picked up a small number of times. The gene calls are TRBV10-3 and TRBJ1-4; D gene uncertain. The CDR3 length is 14 residues. V was clipped by 0 bases and J by 7 bases, with 9 bases between them. Germline CDR1 ENHRY, CDR2 SYGVKD. CDR3 loop: CAISESTRSEKLFF. The CDR3 DNA reads as TGTGCCATCAGTGAGTCCACAAGGAGTGAAAAACTGTTTTTT.

The chain carries TRBV2 and TRBJ1-5, with TRBD1 as a possible D gene (5 bases). V lost 0 bases, J lost 6 bases, and 12 bases lay in between. The CDR3 has 15 residues. CDR1 and CDR2 from the germline V gene are SNHLY and FYNNEI. Here the CDR3 reads CASSEAVQVSQPQHF. The CDR3 DNA follows: TGTGCCAGCAGTGAAGCGGTACAGGTTAGTCAGCCCCAGCATTTT.

V and J are TRBV9 and TRBJ2-1, with TRBD2 as a possible D gene (6 bases). V lost 0 bases and J lost 7, with 14 bases in between. The CDR3 sequence is 15 residues long. Germline assignment: CDR1 SGDLS and CDR2 YYNGEE. DNA for the CDR3: TGTGCCAGCAGCGTAGTTGCGGGGACCAAGAATGAGCAGTTCTTC. Protein sequence: CASSVVAGTKNEQFF.

CDR3 in amino acids: CASSPGQTNYGYTF. The CDR3 coding sequence is TGTGCCAGCTCACCAGGACAGACTAACTATGGCTACACCTTC. This sequence joins TRBV18 and TRBJ1-2; perhaps TRBD1 as D (6 bases). The CDR3 contains 14 residues. Per the germline V gene, CDR1 is KGHSH and CDR2 is LQKENI. V lost 2 bases and J lost 0, with 7 bases in between.

This clone was picked up one time. The gene calls are TRBV7-9 and TRBJ1-1; 8 positions agree with TRBD1. CDR1 is SEHNR and CDR2 is FQNEAQ in the germline V gene (reference sequence). With V trimmed by 1 base and J by 0 bases, 4 bases remained unmatched. This CDR3 region has 16 residues. CDR3 in amino acids: CASSLVPGQVNTEAFF. CDR3 sequence (DNA): TGTGCCAGCAGCTTAGTTCCGGGACAGGTGAACACTGAAGCTTTCTTT. The full variable domain, completed using reference TRBV7-9 and TRBJ1-1, is DTGVSQNPRHKITKRGQNVTFRCDPISEHNRLYWYRQTLGQGPEFLTYFQNEAQLEKSRLLSDRFSAERPKGSFSTLEIQRTEQGDSAMYLCASSLVPGQVNTEAFFGQGTRLTVV.

The chain links TRBV11-3 to TRBJ2-5; possible D gene TRBD1, 6 bases. The CDR3 loop spans 14 amino acids. CDR1 and CDR2 from the germline V gene are SGHNT and YENEEA. Trimming took off 3 bases at V and 0 bases at J, with 8 bases between the two ends. The DNA of the CDR3 is TGTGCCAGCAGCTTGAGGGACAACCAAGAGACCCAGTACTTC. Translating gives CASSLRDNQETQYF.